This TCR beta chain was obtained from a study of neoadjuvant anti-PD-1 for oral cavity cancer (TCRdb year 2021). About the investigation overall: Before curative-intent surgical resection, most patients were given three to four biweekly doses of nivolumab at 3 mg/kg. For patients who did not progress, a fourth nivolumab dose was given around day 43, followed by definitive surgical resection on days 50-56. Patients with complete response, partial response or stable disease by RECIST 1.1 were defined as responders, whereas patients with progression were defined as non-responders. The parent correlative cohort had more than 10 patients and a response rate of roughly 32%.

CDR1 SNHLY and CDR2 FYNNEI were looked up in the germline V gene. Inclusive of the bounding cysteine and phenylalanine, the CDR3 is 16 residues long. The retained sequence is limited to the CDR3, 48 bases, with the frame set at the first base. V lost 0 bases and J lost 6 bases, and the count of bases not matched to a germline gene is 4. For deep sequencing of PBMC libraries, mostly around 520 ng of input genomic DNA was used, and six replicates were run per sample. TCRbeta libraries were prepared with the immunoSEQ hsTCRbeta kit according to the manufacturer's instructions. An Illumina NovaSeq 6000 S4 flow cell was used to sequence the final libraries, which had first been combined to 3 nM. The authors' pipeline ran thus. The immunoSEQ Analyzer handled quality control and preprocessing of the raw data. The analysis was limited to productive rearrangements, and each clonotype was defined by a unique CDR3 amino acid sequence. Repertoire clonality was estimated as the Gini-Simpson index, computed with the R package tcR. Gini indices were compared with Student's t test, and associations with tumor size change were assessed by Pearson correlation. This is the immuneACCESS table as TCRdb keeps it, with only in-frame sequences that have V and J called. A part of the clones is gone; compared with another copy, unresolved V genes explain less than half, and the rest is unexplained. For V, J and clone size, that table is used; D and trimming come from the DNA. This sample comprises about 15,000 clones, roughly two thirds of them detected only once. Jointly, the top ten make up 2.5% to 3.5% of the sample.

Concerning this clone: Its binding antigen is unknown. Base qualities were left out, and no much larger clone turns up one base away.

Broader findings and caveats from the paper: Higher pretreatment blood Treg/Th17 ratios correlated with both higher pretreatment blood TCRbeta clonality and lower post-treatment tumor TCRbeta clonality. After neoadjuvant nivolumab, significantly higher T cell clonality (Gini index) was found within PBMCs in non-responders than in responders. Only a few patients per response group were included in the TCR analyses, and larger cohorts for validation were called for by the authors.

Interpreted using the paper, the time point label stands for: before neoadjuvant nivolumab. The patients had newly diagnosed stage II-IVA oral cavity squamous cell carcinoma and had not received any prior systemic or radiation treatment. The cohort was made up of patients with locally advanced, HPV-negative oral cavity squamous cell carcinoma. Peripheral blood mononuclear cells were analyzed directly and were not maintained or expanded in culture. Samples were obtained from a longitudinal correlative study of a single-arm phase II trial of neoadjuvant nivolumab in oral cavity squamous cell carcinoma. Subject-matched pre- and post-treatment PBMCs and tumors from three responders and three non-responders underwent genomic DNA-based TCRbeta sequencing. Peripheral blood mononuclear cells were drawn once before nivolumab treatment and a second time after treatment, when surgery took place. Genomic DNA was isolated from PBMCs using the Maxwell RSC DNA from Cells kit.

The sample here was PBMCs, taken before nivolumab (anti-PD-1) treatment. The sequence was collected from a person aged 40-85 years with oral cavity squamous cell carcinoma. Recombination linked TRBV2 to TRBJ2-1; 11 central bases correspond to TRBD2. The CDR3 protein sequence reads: CASSEALSGRANEQFF. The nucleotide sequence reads TGTGCCAGCAGTGAAGCGCTTAGCGGGAGGGCCAATGAGCAGTTCTTC.